The rows below give T cell receptor beta chains drawn from one sample of a study of beta chain features in type 1 diabetes. The data were produced by immunoSEQ multiplex PCR, yet TCRdb's version contains in-frame clones alone and is incomplete. This sample has roughly 700,000 clones; 13% occur once, and the top ten carry 0.02% to 0.025%. The sample taken for sequencing was naive CD4+ T cells from blood. The receptor source for this set is a man between 18 and 29 years old with type 1 diabetes. The CDR3 runs from the conserved cysteine through the conserved F or W. A D gene is named only where the DNA matches it firmly. Not every row has a clone size; where given, it reads once, few, many or a size class.

j_call v_call d_call cdr3_length clone_size cdr3_aa cdr3_nt
TRBJ2-3 TRBV7-7 . 14 few CASSFGLKADTQYF TGTGCTAGCAGCTTCGGACTGAAAGCAGATACGCAGTATTTT
TRBJ1-2 TRBV30 . 14 few CAWSPRTATYGYTF TGTGCCTGGAGTCCCCGGACTGCAACCTATGGCTACACCTTC
TRBJ1-1 TRBV9 . 16 few CASSPRTQGLNTEAFF TGTGCCAGCAGCCCCCGGACCCAGGGGTTGAACACTGAAGCTTTCTTT
TRBJ1-2 TRBV19 TRBD1 14 . CASSGTALNYGYTF TGTGCCAGTAGCGGGACAGCGCTTAACTATGGCTACACCTTC
TRBJ1-5 TRBV15 . 16 few CATSRDETGNNQPQHF TGTGCCACCAGCAGAGATGAGACGGGAAATAATCAGCCCCAGCATTTT
TRBJ1-1 TRBV7-9 . 13 few CASSFTGSTEAFF TGTGCCAGCAGCTTTACAGGCAGCACTGAAGCTTTCTTT
TRBJ2-5 TRBV5-1 . 13 few CASRSLGEETQYF TGCGCCAGCAGGTCTTTGGGGGAAGAGACCCAGTACTTC
TRBJ1-1 TRBV14 . 14 . CASRPQGANTEAFF TGTGCCAGCAGACCACAGGGAGCTAACACTGAAGCTTTCTTT
TRBJ1-1 TRBV5-1 TRBD1 15 . CASSVGDRLNTEAFF TGCGCCAGCTCCGTAGGGGACAGACTGAACACTGAAGCTTTCTTT
TRBJ2-5 TRBV6-5 . 14 . CASSREQGRETQYF TGTGCCAGCAGCAGGGAGCAGGGACGTGAGACCCAGTACTTC
TRBJ1-1 TRBV5-1 . 15 . CASSLETAVQHEAFF TGCGCCAGCAGCTTGGAAACGGCGGTCCAACACGAAGCTTTCTTT
TRBJ2-3 TRBV7-2 . 16 . CASSLTPAEGTDTQYF TGTGCCAGCAGCTTAACCCCGGCTGAGGGCACAGATACGCAGTATTTT
TRBJ1-4 TRBV30 TRBD1 15 few CAWSEDRATNEKLFF TGTGCCTGGAGTGAAGACAGGGCAACTAATGAAAAACTGTTTTTT
TRBJ2-1 TRBV11-2 . 14 . CASSLGLSGDEQFF TGTGCCAGCAGCTTAGGGCTTAGTGGGGATGAGCAGTTCTTC
TRBJ1-5 TRBV28 TRBD1 19 . CASSLIYYTGTENNQPQHF TGTGCCAGCAGTCTCATTTATTATACCGGGACAGAAAACAATCAGCCCCAGCATTTT
TRBJ2-7 TRBV6-1 TRBD1 13 . CASSPGQAHEQYF TGTGCCAGCAGTCCGGGACAGGCCCACGAGCAGTACTTC
TRBJ1-4 TRBV4-1 TRBD1 17 few CASSSPLDRGLNEKLFF TGCGCCAGCAGCTCACCCCTGGACAGGGGGTTGAATGAAAAACTGTTTTTT
TRBJ1-1 TRBV5-6 . 14 . CASSLVNSNTEAFF TGTGCCAGCAGCTTGGTCAATTCGAACACTGAAGCTTTCTTT
TRBJ2-1 TRBV5-4 . 11 . CASGRNNEQFF TGTGCCAGCGGCAGGAACAATGAGCAGTTCTTC
TRBJ2-2 TRBV2 . 14 few CASSSTANTGELFF TGTGCCAGCAGTTCGACAGCCAACACCGGGGAGCTGTTTTTT
TRBJ2-2 TRBV30 TRBD1 14 . CACIPGGSTGELFF TGTGCCTGTATCCCAGGGGGCAGTACCGGGGAGCTGTTTTTT
TRBJ1-1 TRBV28 TRBD1 16 few CASSKLDRGRGTEAFF TGTGCCAGCAGCAAACTCGACAGGGGGCGCGGAACTGAAGCTTTCTTT
TRBJ2-1 TRBV10-3 . 14 few CAISEWLADNEQFF TGTGCCATCAGTGAATGGCTAGCAGACAATGAGCAGTTCTTC
TRBJ1-5 TRBV10-2 TRBD1 14 . CASRGQGSNQPQHF TGCGCCAGCAGGGGACAGGGGAGCAATCAGCCCCAGCATTTT
TRBJ1-2 TRBV30 . 13 few CAWSVLTDYGYTF TGTGCCTGGAGTGTACTGACGGACTATGGCTACACCTTC
TRBJ2-7 TRBV15 . 17 few CATSRGSPGTANYEQYF TGTGCCACCAGCAGAGGGTCCCCCGGGACGGCCAACTACGAGCAGTACTTC
TRBJ2-6 TRBV7-9 TRBD1 17 . CASSIDRGSSGANVLTF TGTGCCAGCAGCATCGACAGGGGCAGCTCTGGGGCCAACGTCCTGACTTTC
TRBJ2-1 TRBV11-2 . 12 few CASSFQDNEQFF TGTGCCAGCAGCTTTCAAGACAATGAGCAGTTCTTC
TRBJ2-7 TRBV29-1 TRBD1 13 few CSVELRTGDEQYF TGCAGCGTTGAATTGAGGACAGGGGACGAGCAGTACTTC
TRBJ2-3 TRBV19 TRBD2 18 . CASSNRPGTKPYGDTQYF TGTGCCAGCTCGAACCGACCCGGGACTAAGCCCTACGGAGATACGCAGTATTTT
TRBJ1-2 TRBV9 . 15 . CASSARRGRVYGYTF TGTGCCAGCAGCGCCCGTCGGGGCAGGGTCTATGGCTACACCTTC
TRBJ2-7 TRBV6-5 . 13 . CASSGQNSYEQYF TGTGCCAGCAGCGGGCAGAACTCCTACGAGCAGTACTTC